The 18 T cell receptor beta chains presented below share a single source sample, sequenced in a study of blood T cell repertoires in COVID-19. Repertoires were generated with immunoSEQ multiplex PCR, while TCRdb's copy carries only in-frame clones and drops some. The sample holds tens of thousands of clones, 87% seen once. Sequenced input: peripheral blood. These TCRs come from a human donor in a cohort sampled during active COVID-19.

The J gene is TRBJ2-7, the V gene TRBV7-2, with 9 bases matching TRBD2. Germline V lookup: CDR1 SGHTA, CDR2 FQGNSA. The CDR3 consists of 14 residues. Trimming took 5 bases from V and 6 from J; bases not matched to a gene: 8. CDR3 DNA sequence: TGTGCCAGCAGCCCCCAGCGGGGGGTCAGCGAGCAGTACTTC. Protein sequence: CASSPQRGVSEQYF.

This chain joins TRBV30 and TRBJ2-1; 8 bases fit TRBD2. The V gene's germline CDR1 is GTSNPN and CDR2 SVGIG (reference sequence). This CDR3 spans 15 amino acids. With 3 bases clipped from V and 4 bases from J, the junction kept 8 bases outside the gene matches. The CDR3 is CAWRGRGGTYNEQFF. The DNA of the CDR3 is TGTGCCTGGAGGGGTCGGGGGGGAACGTACAATGAGCAGTTCTTC.

The V gene is TRBV11-3, the J gene TRBJ2-3, with a tentative D call TRBD1 (5 bases). Germline CDR1 reads SGHNT; CDR2 reads YENEEA. The V end was cut by 2 bases, the J end by 2 bases, with 11 bases between. This CDR3 is built from 15 residues. The CDR3 DNA reads as TGTGCCAGCAGCTTACAGGGTTTGGACACAGATACGCAGTATTTT. Translated: CASSLQGLDTDTQYF.

The chain combines TRBV4-1 with TRBJ1-1, with 7 nucleotides matching TRBD1. Germline V gene data show CDR1 as MGHRA and CDR2 as YSYEKL. The CDR3 contains 17 residues. The J segment lost 0 bases and the V segment lost 1 base, leaving 8 bases of the junction unmatched. CDR3 sequence reads: CASSQVIGQALNTEAFF. As DNA, the CDR3 is TGCGCCAGCAGCCAAGTAATCGGACAGGCGTTGAACACTGAAGCTTTCTTT.

This sequence joins TRBV4-1 and TRBJ1-2, with D possibly being TRBD1 (6 bases). This CDR3 has 11 residues. Trimming pared 9 bases from V and 7 bases from J, leaving 12 bases between. Germline lookup yields CDR1 MGHRA and CDR2 YSYEKL. The CDR3 sequence: CARFTGSGYTF. The DNA for the CDR3 is TGCGCCAGATTTACAGGGAGTGGCTACACCTTC.

V is TRBV14 and J is TRBJ1-1, with a tentative D call TRBD1 (5 bases). Looked up from germline, CDR1 is SGHDN and CDR2 is FVKESK. The V and J ends lost 4 bases and 4 bases respectively, with 13 bases between them. The CDR3 runs to 14 residues. CDR3 sequence (DNA): TGTGCCAGCAGCCGACAAGGGGCTGTCACTGAAGCTTTCTTT. It encodes CASSRQGAVTEAFF.

The J gene is TRBJ2-3, the V gene TRBV3-1 (or the pseudogene TRBV3-2); D is ambiguous. The CDR3 consists of 13 residues. Per the germline V gene, CDR1 is LGHDT and CDR2 is YNNKEL (reference sequence). V lost 4 bases, J lost 6 bases, and 11 bases lay in between. The CDR3 spells CASSRLSIDTQYF. CDR3 DNA: TGTGCCAGCAGCCGCCTTTCTATTGATACGCAGTATTTT.

J is TRBJ2-3 and V is TRBV29-1, with 9 nucleotides matching TRBD2. This CDR3 region has 15 residues. J was trimmed by 2 bases and V by 7 bases; bases with no gene match: 10. The germline V gene has CDR1 SQVTM and CDR2 ANQGSEA. The CDR3 is CSGGPSSGDTDTQYF. In DNA, the CDR3 is TGCAGCGGGGGCCCATCTAGCGGGGACACAGATACGCAGTATTTT.

The V gene is TRBV20-1, the J gene TRBJ1-2; D gene unclear. Germline V gene data show CDR1 as DFQATT and CDR2 as SNEGSKA (reference sequence). V lost 4 bases and J lost 4, with 7 bases in between. The CDR3 totals 11 residues. In DNA form, the CDR3 reads TGCAGTGCTAAGTTAGTCTATGGCTACACCTTC. It codes for CSAKLVYGYTF.

The chain couples TRBV18 to TRBJ1-1; weak D call: TRBD1 (5 bases). The CDR3 spans 14 residues. The germline V and J ends were trimmed by 2 bases and 4 bases, with 11 bases remaining between them. Per the germline V gene, CDR1 is KGHSH and CDR2 is LQKENI. The CDR3: CASSPGGMGTEAFF. CDR3 in DNA: TGTGCCAGCTCACCAGGGGGGATGGGCACTGAAGCTTTCTTT.

The V gene is TRBV19, the J gene TRBJ2-1; TRBD1 aligns across 8 bases. V shed 5 bases, J shed 6 bases, and the junction held 3 bases outside the gene matches. Germline assignment: CDR1 LNHDA and CDR2 SQIVND (reference sequence). There are 13 residues in the CDR3. The DNA for the CDR3 is TGTGCCAGTAGTCGGACAGGGCGCAATGAGCAGTTCTTC. The encoded protein is CASSRTGRNEQFF.

The rearrangement links TRBV7-9 to TRBJ2-5; TRBD2 aligns across 12 bases. Trimming cost V 5 bases and J 1 base; bases outside gene matches: 8. The CDR3 is 17 amino acids. The V gene's germline CDR1 is SEHNR and CDR2 FQNEAQ (reference sequence). For the CDR3, the DNA is TGTGCCAGCAGCCTCGGTACTAGCGGGGGGACCCAAGAGACCCAGTACTTC. As protein: CASSLGTSGGTQETQYF.

This clone was seen only a few times. The V call is TRBV19, the J call TRBJ2-7; D gene uncertain. The V and J ends lost 3 bases and 4 bases respectively, with 10 bases between them. CDR3 length: 13 amino acids. Germline loops: CDR1 LNHDA, CDR2 SQIVND (reference sequence). In nucleotides, the CDR3 is TGTGCCAGTAGTATCCTGATCAGATACGAGCAGTACTTC. Its translation: CASSILIRYEQYF.

The chain is built from TRBV6-6 and TRBJ2-2; D might be TRBD2 (7 bases). The V end was cut by 5 bases, the J end by 4 bases, with 14 bases between. The CDR3 has 15 residues. Germline values: CDR1 MNHNY, CDR2 SVGAGI (reference sequence). The CDR3: CASSQSGEGTGELFF. The CDR3 coding sequence is TGTGCCAGCAGTCAATCAGGGGAGGGCACCGGGGAGCTGTTTTTT.

This clone has only a few counts. The chain carries TRBV19 and TRBJ1-6; weak D call: TRBD1 (6 bases). The CDR3 loop spans 14 amino acids. CDR1 and CDR2 (germline): LNHDA, SQIVND (reference sequence). V lost 6 bases and J lost 5, with 11 bases in between. Here the CDR3 reads CASRVAGDNSPLHF. CDR3 in DNA: TGTGCCAGTAGGGTGGCAGGGGATAATTCACCCCTCCACTTT.

This chain uses TRBV28 with TRBJ2-2, with 12 bases lining up with TRBD1. Looked up from germline, CDR1 is MDHEN and CDR2 is SYDVKM. V dropped 4 bases and J dropped 11; count of bases not matched to a gene: 8. The CDR3 covers 15 residues. The CDR3 DNA is TGTGCCAGCAGTTCGGCCGGGACAGGGGGCGTAGAGCTGTTTTTT. Translated: CASSSAGTGGVELFF.

The gene calls are TRBV30 and TRBJ1-2, with D possibly TRBD1 on 5 matching bases. V dropped 7 bases and J dropped 8 bases, with 23 bases sitting between them. The CDR3 consists of 14 residues. Germline V gives CDR1 GTSNPN, CDR2 SVGIG (reference sequence). The DNA of the CDR3 is TGTGCCTTATATCAGTCGGACGGCGGGGCAGGCTACACCTTC. It specifies CALYQSDGGAGYTF.

The chain couples TRBV6-5 to TRBJ1-1, with 7 positions matching TRBD1. J lost 2 bases, V lost 7 bases, and 7 bases had no gene match. In germline, CDR1 is MNHEY, CDR2 SVGAGI. The CDR3 has 14 residues. The CDR3 here is CASTSGQSNTEAFF. The CDR3, as DNA: TGTGCCAGCACCTCGGGACAGTCCAACACTGAAGCTTTCTTT.